The entry below gives a single T cell receptor beta chain sequence along with its context. The antigen is unknown. Each CDR3 protein is one row after TCRdb ran MiXCR on the 5' RACE reads. The sample has about 540,000 distinct CDR3 sequences; about 13% are singletons. The data were obtained in a study of CD8 T cells in ankylosing spondylitis. Study findings and constraints: One TCR beta motif, made up of roughly eight highly homologous variants, appeared characteristic of ankylosing spondylitis blood.

The receptor's source is a male donor with ankylosing spondylitis. Sequenced sample: blood, either unsorted or a sorted T cell fraction (not recorded which).

This CDR3 reads CSASPQGRPRDTQYF. The DNA for the CDR3 is TGCAGTGCTAGCCCTCAGGGGCGGCCCAGGGATACGCAGTATTTT. The chain recombines TRBV20-1 with TRBJ2-3; maybe TRBD1 (6 bases). The CDR3 sequence is 15 residues long. In germline, CDR1 is DFQATT, CDR2 SNEGSKA (reference sequence). The V end was cut by 3 bases, the J end by 6 bases, with 19 bases between.